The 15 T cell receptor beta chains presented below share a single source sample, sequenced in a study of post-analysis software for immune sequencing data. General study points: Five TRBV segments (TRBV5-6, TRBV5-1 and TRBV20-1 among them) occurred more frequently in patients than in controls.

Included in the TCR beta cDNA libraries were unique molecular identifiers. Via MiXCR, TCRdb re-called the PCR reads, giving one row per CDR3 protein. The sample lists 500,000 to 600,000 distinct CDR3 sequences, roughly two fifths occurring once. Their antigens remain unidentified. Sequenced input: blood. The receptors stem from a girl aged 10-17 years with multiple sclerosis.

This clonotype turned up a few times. CDR3 sequence: CASRNPSGRQYF. The CDR3 coding sequence is TGTGCCAGCAGAAACCCTAGCGGGAGGCAGTACTTC. The chain recombines TRBV12-3 or TRBV12-4 with TRBJ2-7; 10 bases are shared with TRBD2. The V gene end was trimmed by 6 bases and the J gene end by 9 bases; junction bases not matched to a gene: 5. The CDR3 is 12 residues long.

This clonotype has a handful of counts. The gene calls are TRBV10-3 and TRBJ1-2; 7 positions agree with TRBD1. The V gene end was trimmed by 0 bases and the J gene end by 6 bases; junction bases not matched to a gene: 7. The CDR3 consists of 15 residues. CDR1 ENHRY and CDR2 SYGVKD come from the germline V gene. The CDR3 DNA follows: TGTGCCATCAGTGAGTCGGCAGGGGGGGGTGATGGCTACACCTTC. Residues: CAISESAGGGDGYTF.

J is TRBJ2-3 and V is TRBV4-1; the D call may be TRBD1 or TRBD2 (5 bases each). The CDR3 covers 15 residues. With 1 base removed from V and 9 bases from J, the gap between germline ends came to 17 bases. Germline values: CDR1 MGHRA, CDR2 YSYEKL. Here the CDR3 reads CASSQADSYGDTQYF. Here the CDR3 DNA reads TGCGCCAGCAGCCAAGCCGACTCCTACGGGGACACGCAGTATTTT.

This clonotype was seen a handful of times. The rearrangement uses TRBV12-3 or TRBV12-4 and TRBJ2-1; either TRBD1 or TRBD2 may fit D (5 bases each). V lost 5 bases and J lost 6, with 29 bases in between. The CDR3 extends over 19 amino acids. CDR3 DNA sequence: TGTGCCAGCAGTCCCAACCGGGGCAAAGGTCCGCTCGAGTGCAATGAGCAGTTCTTC. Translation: CASSPNRGKGPLECNEQFF.

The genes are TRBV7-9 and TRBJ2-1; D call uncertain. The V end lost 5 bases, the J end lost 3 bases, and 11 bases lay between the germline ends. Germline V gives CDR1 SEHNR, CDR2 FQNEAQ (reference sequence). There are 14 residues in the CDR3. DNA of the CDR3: TGTGCCAGCAGCCTTCCTTCGCGCTACAATGAGCAGTTCTTC. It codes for CASSLPSRYNEQFF.

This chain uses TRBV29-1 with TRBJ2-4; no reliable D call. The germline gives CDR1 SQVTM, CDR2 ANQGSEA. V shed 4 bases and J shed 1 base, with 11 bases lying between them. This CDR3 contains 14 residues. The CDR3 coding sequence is TGCAGCGTTGGTTTTGGTAGGGCCAAAAACATTCAGTACTTC. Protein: CSVGFGRAKNIQYF.

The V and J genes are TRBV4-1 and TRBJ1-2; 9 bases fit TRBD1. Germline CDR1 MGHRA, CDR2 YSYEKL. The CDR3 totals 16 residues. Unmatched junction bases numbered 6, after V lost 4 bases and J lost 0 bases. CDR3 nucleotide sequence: TGCGCCAGCAGCCTTGGACAGGGGCAGACTAACTATGGCTACACCTTC. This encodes CASSLGQGQTNYGYTF.

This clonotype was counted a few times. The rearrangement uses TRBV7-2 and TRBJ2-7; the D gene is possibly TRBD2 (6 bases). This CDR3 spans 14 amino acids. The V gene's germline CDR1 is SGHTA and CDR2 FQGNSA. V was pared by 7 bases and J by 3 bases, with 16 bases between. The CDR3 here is CASTAGYDNYEQYF. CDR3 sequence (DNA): TGTGCCAGCACGGCGGGATACGATAACTACGAGCAGTACTTC. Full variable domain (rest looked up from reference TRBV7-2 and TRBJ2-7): GAGVSQSPSNKVTEKGKDVELRCDPISGHTALYWYRQSLGQGLEFLIYFQGNSAPDKSGLPSDRFSAERTGGSVSTLTIQRTQQEDSAVYLCASTAGYDNYEQYFGPGTRLTVT.

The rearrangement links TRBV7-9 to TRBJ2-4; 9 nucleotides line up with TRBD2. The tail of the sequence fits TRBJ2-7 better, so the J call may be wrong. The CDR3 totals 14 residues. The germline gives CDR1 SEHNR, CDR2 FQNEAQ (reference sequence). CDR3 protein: CASSARTSDHEQYF. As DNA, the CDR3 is TGTGCCAGCAGCGCAAGGACTAGCGATCACGAGCAGTACTTC.

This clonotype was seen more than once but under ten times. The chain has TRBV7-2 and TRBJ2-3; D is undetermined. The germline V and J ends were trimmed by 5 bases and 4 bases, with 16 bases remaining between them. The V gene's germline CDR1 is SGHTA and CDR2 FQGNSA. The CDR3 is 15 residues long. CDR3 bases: TGTGCCAGCAGCCCCTTCCCCTGGGCGGCAGATACGCAGTATTTT. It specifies CASSPFPWAADTQYF.

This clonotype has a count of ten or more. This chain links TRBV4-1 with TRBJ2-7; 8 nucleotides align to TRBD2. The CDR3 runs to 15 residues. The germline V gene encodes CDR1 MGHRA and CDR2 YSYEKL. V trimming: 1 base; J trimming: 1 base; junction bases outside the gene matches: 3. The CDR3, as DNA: TGCGCCAGCAGCCAAGTAACTAGCGGATCCTACGAGCAGTACTTC. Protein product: CASSQVTSGSYEQYF.

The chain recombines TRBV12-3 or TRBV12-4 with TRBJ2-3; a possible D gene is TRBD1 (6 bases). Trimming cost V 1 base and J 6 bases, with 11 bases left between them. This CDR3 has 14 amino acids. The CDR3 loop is CASSLGDRLDTQYF. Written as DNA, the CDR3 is TGTGCCAGCAGTTTAGGTGACAGGTTGGATACGCAGTATTTT.

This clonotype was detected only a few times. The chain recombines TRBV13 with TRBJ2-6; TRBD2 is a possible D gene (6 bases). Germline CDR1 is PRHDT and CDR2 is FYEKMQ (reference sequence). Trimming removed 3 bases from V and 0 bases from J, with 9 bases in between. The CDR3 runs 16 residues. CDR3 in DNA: TGTGCCAGCAGCTTTGGGGGGATCTCTGGGGCCAACGTCCTGACTTTC. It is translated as CASSFGGISGANVLTF.

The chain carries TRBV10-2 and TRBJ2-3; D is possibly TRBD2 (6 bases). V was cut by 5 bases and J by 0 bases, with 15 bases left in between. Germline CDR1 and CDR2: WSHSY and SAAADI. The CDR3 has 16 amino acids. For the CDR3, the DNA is TGCGCCAGCAGTCTCCTCCGGGCGGGGAGCACAGATACGCAGTATTTT. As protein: CASSLLRAGSTDTQYF.

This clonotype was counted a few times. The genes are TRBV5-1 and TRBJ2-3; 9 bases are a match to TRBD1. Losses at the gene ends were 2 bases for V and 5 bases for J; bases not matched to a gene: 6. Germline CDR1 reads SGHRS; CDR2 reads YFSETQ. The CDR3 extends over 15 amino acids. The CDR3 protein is CASSFRDREEDTQYF. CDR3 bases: TGCGCCAGCAGCTTCCGGGACAGGGAGGAAGATACGCAGTATTTT.